This T cell receptor beta chain was captured in a study of shared clonotypes between healthy human individuals. At the level of the study: Participating donors consisted of two women and a few men aged 18 to 49. Each donor contributed plates that comprised three CD4 naive, three CD4 memory, two CD8 naive and one CD8 memory.

With respect to this clone: Its target is unknown.

Assay: immunoSEQ multiplex PCR; the TCRdb copy retains only in-frame clones and omits some. The sample yields 1.6 million or so clones, roughly 97% seen once. Study conclusions and caveats: Clonotype sharing among the donors was expected to vary with sequencing depth. The four-donor shared clonotypes exceeded non-shared clonotypes in generation probability, with non-shared ones scoring lower.

Between the trimmed V and J ends, which lost 0 bases and 3 bases, there was a span of 12 bases. Germline lookup yields CDR1 LGHNA and CDR2 YSLEER. The CDR3 runs to 15 residues. The origin of this receptor is a man aged 25-45 years in good health. Sequenced sample: naive CD4+ T cells sorted from blood. Subset in this sample: CD45RA+ positively selected. V gene TRBV4-3 combines with J gene TRBJ2-7; no firm D call. The CDR3 DNA is TGCGCCAGCAGCCAAGACCCACAGCCTGACTACGAGCAGTACTTC. Amino acid sequence: CASSQDPQPDYEQYF.